Listed below are T cell receptor beta chains from one sample, sequenced in a study of identical twins. One entry per CDR3 protein, called by TCRdb with MiXCR from the 5' RACE reads. The sample lists around 340,000 distinct CDR3 sequences; about 12% were seen once. The same specimen was also included in a second study, on yellow fever vaccine responses in identical twins.

Sequencing input: CD8+ T cells sorted from blood. The receptors were sampled from a woman aged 18-29 years in good health. CDR3s include the opening cysteine and the closing phenylalanine or tryptophan. The D gene is left open where the match is weak. Only part of the rows carry a size: once, few, many, or a class if the clone is expanded.

D gene | J gene | V gene | clone size | CDR3 DNA | CDR3 protein
. | TRBJ1-1 | TRBV15 | many | TGTGCCACCAGCAGAAAACAGGGATCCACTGAAGCTTTCTTT | CATSRKQGSTEAFF
TRBD1 | TRBJ1-1 | TRBV5-5 | . | TGTGCCAGCAGCTTGGAACTGACAGGGGCAATCACTGAAGCTTTCTTT | CASSLELTGAITEAFF
. | TRBJ1-1 | TRBV7-9 | . | TGTGCCAGCAGCCCCGGTCGGAGTGAAGCTTTCTTT | CASSPGRSEAFF
. | TRBJ1-2 | TRBV3-1 | few | TGTGCCAGCAGCCAAGGACCCATTGGCTATGGCTACACCTTC | CASSQGPIGYGYTF
. | TRBJ2-7 | TRBV28 | few | TGTGCCAGCAGCCGCCCCCCCGAAATGCAGCAGTACTTC | CASSRPPEMQQYF
. | TRBJ1-1 | TRBV4-1 | . | TGCGCCAGCAGCCAGGATCTGAACACTGAAGCTTTCTTT | CASSQDLNTEAFF
. | TRBJ2-1 | TRBV11-2 | few | TGTGCCAGCAGCTTAGGGGGAGGAGCTCGTGAGCAGTTCTTC | CASSLGGGAREQFF
TRBD2 | TRBJ2-5 | TRBV9 | few | TGTGCCAGCAGCGGGACTAGCGGGACCCTTTACCAAGAGACCCAGTACTTC | CASSGTSGTLYQETQYF
TRBD2 | TRBJ2-7 | TRBV12-5 | . | TGTGCTAGTGGTTGGGAGACTACTAGCGGGTCTTCCATCAACGAGCAGTACTTC | CASGWETTSGSSINEQYF
. | TRBJ2-4 | TRBV20-1 | few | TGCAGTGCTACGCTGGGACCGGGACCGGGCAAAAACATTCAGTACTTC | CSATLGPGPGKNIQYF
TRBD1 | TRBJ1-1 | TRBV20-1 | . | TGCAGTGCTGGACAGGGGGCATGGGGGACTGAAGCTTTCTTT | CSAGQGAWGTEAFF
TRBD2 | TRBJ2-2 | TRBV9 | few | TGTGCCAGCAGCGTAGAACCCAGCGGGAGTCTCACCGGGGAGCTGTTTTTT | CASSVEPSGSLTGELFF
. | TRBJ2-1 | TRBV4-1 | many | TGCGCCAGCAGCCAAGATTGGGCCCCAAGCTATGAGCAGTTCTTC | CASSQDWAPSYEQFF
. | TRBJ2-5 | TRBV6-1 | few | TGTGCCAGCAGCCCCAATAGCAGGGGATCCCTCAAGACCCAGTACTTC | CASSPNSRGSLKTQYF
TRBD1 | TRBJ1-2 | TRBV11-2 | . | TGTGCCAGCAGCTTCCTGGGGACAGCCTATGGCTACACCTTC | CASSFLGTAYGYTF
. | TRBJ1-5 | TRBV5-5 | few | TGTGCCAGCAGGACCCAGGGGTCCCCCCATCAGCCCCAGCATTTT | CASRTQGSPHQPQHF
. | TRBJ2-4 | TRBV4-1 | . | TGCGCCAGCAGCCCCCAGGGATCGATAGCCAAAAACATTCAGTACTTC | CASSPQGSIAKNIQYF
. | TRBJ1-2 | TRBV12-3/TRBV12-4 | many | TGTGCCAGCAGCCCAACCCCACAGGGATCAGGCTATGGCTACACCTTC | CASSPTPQGSGYGYTF
. | TRBJ2-2 | TRBV5-6 | few | TGTGCCAGCAGCTGGGGGACGCCCGGGGAGCTGTTTTTT | CASSWGTPGELFF
. | TRBJ2-1 | TRBV9 | few | TGTGCCAGCAGCCCGTTGATAAGCTACAATGAGCAGTTCTTC | CASSPLISYNEQFF
. | TRBJ2-1 | TRBV29-1 | many | TGCAGCGTTGAAGACTACCGGGACTGGCCCGAGGGCAATGAGCAGTTCTTC | CSVEDYRDWPEGNEQFF
. | TRBJ2-1 | TRBV24-1 | many | TGTGCCACCGGAACAGGGAACAATGAGCAGTTCTTC | CATGTGNNEQFF
TRBD1 | TRBJ1-2 | TRBV14 | . | TGTGCCAGCAGCCAGGGAACAGGGGGTGACACCTTC | CASSQGTGGDTF
TRBD1 | TRBJ2-5 | TRBV5-1 | few | TGCGCCAGCAGCCCGTATGGTGGGACAGTCCAAGAGACCCAGTACTTC | CASSPYGGTVQETQYF
TRBD1 | TRBJ2-5 | TRBV20-1 | few | TGCAGTGCTGACGGGACAGGGGAGTATGGAGAGACCCAGTACTTC | CSADGTGEYGETQYF
. | TRBJ2-5 | TRBV6-1 | . | TGTGCCAGCAGTGAGCCCTCGGAGACCCAGTACTTC | CASSEPSETQYF
TRBD2 | TRBJ2-3 | TRBV7-6 | many | TGTGCCAGCAGCTTAGGCGGGGGGTTCACAGATACGCAGTATTTT | CASSLGGGFTDTQYF
. | TRBJ1-2 | TRBV18 | medium-sized | TGTGCCAGCTCACCCGGCGGGACACACTATGGCTACACCTTC | CASSPGGTHYGYTF
TRBD2 | TRBJ2-3 | TRBV13 | few | TGTGCCAGCAGCTTAGCGGGACTAGAAGTCATTGGGGTCACAGATACGCAGTATTTT | CASSLAGLEVIGVTDTQYF